These T cell receptor beta chains were read from a single sample in a study of shared clonotypes between healthy human individuals. Assay used: immunoSEQ multiplex PCR; TCRdb lists only in-frame clones, some missing. This table has about 600,000 clones, around 95% appearing once. Sequenced: naive CD8+ T cells sorted from blood. The receptors come from a woman aged 25 to 39 in good health. The CDR3 runs from the conserved cysteine through the conserved F or W. The order of the fields is D gene, V gene, J gene, CDR3 protein. D genes are given only for firm matches.

D gene: NA; V gene: TRBV10-3; J gene: TRBJ1-5; CDR3 protein: CATGSLNQPQHF
D gene: TRBD2; V gene: TRBV9; J gene: TRBJ2-1; CDR3 protein: CASSVVSLADSYNEQFF
D gene: TRBD1; V gene: TRBV13; J gene: TRBJ2-5; CDR3 protein: CASSLWTGTGETQYF
D gene: TRBD2; V gene: TRBV7-8; J gene: TRBJ2-1; CDR3 protein: CASSPGAGEFF
D gene: NA; V gene: TRBV5-4; J gene: TRBJ1-1; CDR3 protein: CASSLAIGPEAFF
D gene: NA; V gene: TRBV5-6; J gene: TRBJ2-1; CDR3 protein: CASSLVSLQNEQFF
D gene: TRBD2; V gene: TRBV11-1; J gene: TRBJ2-7; CDR3 protein: CASSLGAGGTAYEQYF
D gene: NA; V gene: TRBV13; J gene: TRBJ1-1; CDR3 protein: CASSPPRQNTEAFF
D gene: TRBD1; V gene: TRBV27; J gene: TRBJ2-7; CDR3 protein: CASSWETGEVHEQYF
D gene: TRBD2; V gene: TRBV19; J gene: TRBJ2-3; CDR3 protein: CASRPPLAGSTDTQYF
D gene: NA; V gene: TRBV28; J gene: TRBJ1-5; CDR3 protein: CASTVYSNQPQHF
D gene: NA; V gene: TRBV19; J gene: TRBJ2-5; CDR3 protein: CASSIDHPGETQYF
D gene: TRBD2; V gene: TRBV5-1; J gene: TRBJ2-1; CDR3 protein: CASSSHGTSGIILINEQFF
D gene: NA; V gene: TRBV13; J gene: TRBJ1-1; CDR3 protein: CASSLWDTSKPAEAFF
D gene: NA; V gene: TRBV9; J gene: TRBJ1-4; CDR3 protein: CASSSGGVNEKLFF
D gene: NA; V gene: TRBV28; J gene: TRBJ2-7; CDR3 protein: CASRQNGYEQYF
D gene: NA; V gene: TRBV7-9; J gene: TRBJ2-7; CDR3 protein: CASSLALVLGEQYF
D gene: NA; V gene: TRBV28; J gene: TRBJ2-7; CDR3 protein: CASTLAYSYEQYF
D gene: NA; V gene: TRBV9; J gene: TRBJ1-1; CDR3 protein: CASSVVDGYTEAFF
D gene: TRBD2; V gene: TRBV5-6; J gene: TRBJ2-7; CDR3 protein: CASSLAGGQSSYEQYF
D gene: NA; V gene: TRBV27; J gene: TRBJ2-2; CDR3 protein: CASSITGNTGELFF
D gene: NA; V gene: TRBV28; J gene: TRBJ2-7; CDR3 protein: CASSPDRLRSYEQYF
D gene: TRBD2; V gene: TRBV7-2; J gene: TRBJ2-7; CDR3 protein: CASSSHARLLAGSPIEQYF
D gene: NA; V gene: TRBV5-3; J gene: TRBJ2-2; CDR3 protein: CARRVSGLTNTGELFF
D gene: TRBD1; V gene: TRBV18; J gene: TRBJ2-7; CDR3 protein: CASSPYTDSGQGVPYEQYF
D gene: NA; V gene: TRBV19; J gene: TRBJ1-5; CDR3 protein: CASSPGTLSYQPQHF
D gene: TRBD2; V gene: TRBV5-6; J gene: TRBJ2-5; CDR3 protein: CASSFLTSGSIGETQYF
D gene: TRBD1; V gene: TRBV6-1; J gene: TRBJ1-2; CDR3 protein: CASSGPGQNYGYTF
D gene: NA; V gene: TRBV30; J gene: TRBJ1-3; CDR3 protein: CAWSVGEVSGNTIYF
D gene: TRBD1; V gene: TRBV11-2; J gene: TRBJ1-2; CDR3 protein: CASSITGVGRGYTF
D gene: NA; V gene: TRBV25-1; J gene: TRBJ1-1; CDR3 protein: CASSDPARGSTEAFF
D gene: NA; V gene: TRBV7-9; J gene: TRBJ2-3; CDR3 protein: CASSLRLQGSDTQYF
D gene: NA; V gene: TRBV7-9; J gene: TRBJ2-5; CDR3 protein: CAHSEETQYF
D gene: NA; V gene: TRBV6-1; J gene: TRBJ2-7; CDR3 protein: CAAPPRPARVEQYF
D gene: NA; V gene: TRBV4-1; J gene: TRBJ2-3; CDR3 protein: CASSQALGYTQYF
D gene: TRBD2; V gene: TRBV2; J gene: TRBJ2-7; CDR3 protein: CASKRTSGVLPGEQYF
D gene: NA; V gene: TRBV19; J gene: TRBJ2-5; CDR3 protein: CASSMDREETQYF
D gene: NA; V gene: TRBV4-1; J gene: TRBJ1-1; CDR3 protein: CASSDSMNTEAFF
D gene: NA; V gene: TRBV28; J gene: TRBJ1-5; CDR3 protein: CASSIGYNQPQHF
D gene: NA; V gene: TRBV5-4; J gene: TRBJ2-7; CDR3 protein: CASSAGPYEQYF
D gene: NA; V gene: TRBV27; J gene: TRBJ2-3; CDR3 protein: CASSLWLADTQYF
D gene: TRBD2; V gene: TRBV2; J gene: TRBJ2-5; CDR3 protein: CASSESGSVETQYF
D gene: NA; V gene: TRBV7-9; J gene: TRBJ2-7; CDR3 protein: CASSLDSHYEQYF
D gene: NA; V gene: TRBV11-2; J gene: TRBJ2-3; CDR3 protein: CASSLMRSSTDTQYF
D gene: NA; V gene: TRBV10-3; J gene: TRBJ2-7; CDR3 protein: CAISESWGYEQYF
D gene: NA; V gene: TRBV5-1; J gene: TRBJ2-5; CDR3 protein: CASSSTQETQYF
D gene: NA; V gene: TRBV5-1; J gene: TRBJ2-1; CDR3 protein: CASSLSFRASYGVDNEQFF
D gene: NA; V gene: TRBV20-1; J gene: TRBJ2-7; CDR3 protein: CSAEGDYEQYF
D gene: NA; V gene: TRBV7-3; J gene: TRBJ2-3; CDR3 protein: CASSVGTSTDTQYF
D gene: NA; V gene: TRBV6-4; J gene: TRBJ1-5; CDR3 protein: CASSDSRLGVNQPQHF
D gene: NA; V gene: TRBV11-2; J gene: TRBJ2-1; CDR3 protein: CASSLAVGDYNEQFF
D gene: NA; V gene: TRBV30; J gene: TRBJ2-7; CDR3 protein: CARDGRPYEQYF
D gene: NA; V gene: TRBV7-9; J gene: TRBJ2-7; CDR3 protein: CASSSQGYEQYF
D gene: TRBD1; V gene: TRBV27; J gene: TRBJ1-1; CDR3 protein: CASSPGTGKGTEAFF
D gene: TRBD1; V gene: TRBV29-1; J gene: TRBJ2-7; CDR3 protein: CSVEDRSSYEQYF